This T cell receptor beta chain was observed in a study of T cells in Graves' hyperthyroidism and ophthalmopathy (dated by TCRdb to the late 2010s). A note on the overall study: Peripheral blood samples were taken at the time of initial diagnosis, prior to any treatment. To identify TCR V-J signatures that set the groups apart, the researchers used a discovery cohort of 95 to 100 patients, made up of 40 to 45 with Graves' ophthalmopathy and 55 to 65 with stable Graves' hyperthyroidism. An independent validation cohort of about 19 hyperthyroidism patients and approximately 16 patients who later progressed to ophthalmopathy tested prospective prediction of ophthalmopathy. For training and testing, the approximately 97 patients in the discovery cohort were randomly divided in a 7:3 ratio. Thyroid tissue and blood T-cell repertoires from several Graves' hyperthyroidism patients were also compared in the study. Once sampling was done, hyperthyroidism patients were given methimazole at a starting dose of 30 mg daily, whereas ophthalmopathy patients were given high-dose intravenous methylprednisolone. The paper describes TCR Vbeta CDR3 sequencing of 135 peripheral blood samples, made up of approximately 40 ophthalmopathy patients, approximately 76 hyperthyroidism patients and 17 progressor patients. The study at large found these results: A 13 V-J signature model separated ophthalmopathy from stable hyperthyroidism, with 87.88% sensitivity and roughly 81% specificity in cross-validation and 80%/75% in testing. In validation, progression to ophthalmopathy was predicted by the model with nearly 71% sensitivity and about 72% specificity, a median of roughly 6.4 months before onset. Most expanded thyroid clonotypes (frequency above 0.001) were also found in blood, which suggests that blood repertoires may mirror thyroid immune responses. No statistical method was used to set the sample size in advance, and investigators knew the group allocation.

The germline V end is reduced by 4 bases and the J end by 0 bases; junction bases left unmatched: 9. From its cysteine to its phenylalanine, the CDR3 spans 16 amino acids. CDR3 DNA is the only sequence kept; it has 48 bases, read in frame from the first base. The germline V gene encodes CDR1 SGHRS and CDR2 YFSETQ. Amplification of TCR beta CDR3 regions was carried out from RNA transcripts. A first-round RT-PCR of the TCR CDR3 used the HTBI primer set with the Qiagen OneStep RT-PCR kit. The libraries were constructed in a second round of multiplex PCR and then size-selected and purified. Libraries were sequenced paired-end with 100 bp reads on an Illumina HiSeq2000. In the paper's pipeline: Raw data were processed with SOAPnuke, discarding reads with adapters, uncalled bases, mean Phred below 15, or no exact constant-primer or identifier match. COPE v1.2.5 was used to merge the high-quality paired reads, and each unique nucleotide sequence was defined as a clonotype. MiTCR v1.1 was used to align the clonotypes against IMGT TRBV, TRBD and TRBJ reference segments. The analysis was restricted to V-J combinations with a frequency above 0.0001, which together covered roughly 99% of the repertoires. A TCS score was defined as the ratio of F50 (clonal expansion) to E x V (chaos), with BLOSUM62-based TCRdist applied between CDR3 peptides within each V-J. Welch's t-statistics and random forest reduced approximately 520 V-J features to fewer than 15, which were used in a naive Bayes classifier (R e1071). The public reads were run again by TCRdb, first through fastp at Q25 and then through MiXCR, and only productive beta chains were kept. Under each unique CDR3 protein, matching rows form one entry showing the most common genes and DNA. These V and J calls derive from TCRdb rather than the authors' analysis. Recorded for this sample are about 420,000 distinct CDR3 sequences; 12% to 15% of them occurred a single time. The top ten clones comprise around 5.3% of the sample.

Graves' hyperthyroidism was defined as stable when no progression to ophthalmopathy occurred over 18 months of follow-up. Hyperthyroidism patients were newly diagnosed, with disease duration under 2 months, and aged 18 to 65 years. Any patient with an uncontrolled infection, another autoimmune disease, pregnancy or lactation was excluded. Clinical symptoms, serum thyroxine and TRAb, thyroid ultrasound, and orbital computed tomography formed the basis for the diagnoses. PBMCs were separated from approximately 9.9 ml of fresh peripheral blood using Ficoll-Paque density gradient centrifugation. Trizol reagent was used to extract total RNA, and RNA quality was then checked on an Agilent 2100 Bioanalyzer. In its sample, this clonotype was seen a few times. No cognate antigen has been identified for it. No base quality information exists; no much larger clone differs at one position.

This TCR derives from a woman younger than 30 with Graves' hyperthyroidism. In this chain, TRBV5-1 is recombined with TRBJ2-7, with TRBD2 matching 8 junction bases. The sequenced sample consisted of blood. The DNA sequence is TGCGCCAGCAGCCGGGGGGGCGGAGGAAGCTCCTACGAGCAGTACTTC. It specifies CASSRGGGGSSYEQYF.